These T cell receptor beta chains were read from a single sample in a study of T cell responses to AZD1222 COVID-19 vaccine. TCRdb's copy holds only in-frame clones and misses some; the assay was immunoSEQ multiplex PCR. In the table there are about 140,000 clones, 85% to 95% of which are singletons. The sequencing here drew on peripheral blood, taken 28 days after the second AZD1222 dose. All receptors come from an adult who received the AZD1222 COVID-19 vaccine. The CDR3 runs from the conserved cysteine through the conserved F or W. The D gene is left open where the match is weak. A clone size is listed for some rows: how often the clone was seen (once, few, many), or a class if it is expanded.

CDR3aa,CDR3nt,d_gene,abundance,j_gene,v_gene
CASSGREETQYF,TGTGCCAGCAGTGGGCGGGAAGAGACCCAGTACTTC,.,once,TRBJ2-5,TRBV2
CAWSTGVGGYTF,TGTGCCTGGAGTACAGGGGTTGGGGGCTACACCTTC,TRBD1,.,TRBJ1-2,TRBV30
CASSLGSLPETQYF,TGTGCCAGCAGCTTGGGCTCCTTACCGGAGACCCAGTACTTC,.,.,TRBJ2-5,TRBV5-6
CASSEVRGNTEAFF,TGTGCCAGCAGTGAAGTCCGGGGGAACACTGAAGCTTTCTTT,.,.,TRBJ1-1,TRBV2
CASSLGRDRETEAFF,TGTGCCAGCAGTTTAGGCCGGGACAGGGAGACTGAAGCTTTCTTT,TRBD1,.,TRBJ1-1,TRBV28
CASSYPPAQEQFF,TGTGCCAGCAGTTACCCACCCGCCCAGGAGCAGTTCTTC,.,.,TRBJ2-1,TRBV6-6
CASSSGGRNLWYGYTF,TGTGCCAGCAGCTCGGGGGGGAGGAACCTATGGTATGGCTACACCTTC,.,.,TRBJ1-2,TRBV5-4
CASSLLRDRRLYGYTF,TGTGCCAGCAGCTTATTGAGGGACCGACGTCTTTATGGCTACACCTTC,.,.,TRBJ1-2,TRBV7-9
CASSHLGLAGGPVTGELFF,TGTGCCAGCAGCCACTTAGGACTAGCGGGGGGGCCTGTCACCGGGGAGCTGTTTTTT,TRBD2,.,TRBJ2-2,TRBV6-6
CASSSRGQENSPLHF,TGCGCCAGCAGCTCCCGGGGACAGGAAAATTCACCCCTCCACTTT,TRBD1,.,TRBJ1-6,TRBV5-1
CASSQPDLGVYEQYF,TGTGCCAGCAGTCAGCCGGACCTCGGGGTCTACGAGCAGTACTTC,.,.,TRBJ2-7,TRBV6-5
CASSQHWVAAQETQYF,TGTGCCAGCAGCCAACATTGGGTAGCGGCACAAGAGACCCAGTACTTC,.,.,TRBJ2-5,TRBV3-1/TRBV3-2
CASSFSHSPLHF,TGTGCCAGCAGTTTTTCTCATTCACCCCTCCACTTT,.,.,TRBJ1-6,TRBV28
CASSPSQGNSGNTIYF,TGTGCCAGCAGCCCCTCTCAGGGGAACTCTGGAAACACCATATATTTT,.,once,TRBJ1-3,TRBV4-2
CASSPGLGNTIYF,TGTGCCAGCAGCCCAGGGTTGGGAAACACCATATATTTT,.,.,TRBJ1-3,TRBV7-3
CASSQDRKYEQYF,TGCGCCAGCAGCCAAGATAGGAAGTACGAGCAGTACTTC,.,once,TRBJ2-7,TRBV4-1
CASSEGTVKQFF,TGCGCCAGCAGCGAGGGGACTGTTAAGCAGTTCTTC,.,once,TRBJ2-1,TRBV5-1
CASSGRTSGGAHEQYF,TGTGCCAGCAGCGGCAGGACTAGCGGGGGGGCCCACGAGCAGTACTTC,TRBD2,.,TRBJ2-7,TRBV3-1/TRBV3-2
CASSLGGRDGYTF,TGTGCCAGCAGTCTAGGGGGGCGCGACGGCTACACCTTC,.,.,TRBJ1-2,TRBV7-9
CASRPGTGHQPQHF,TGTGCCAGCAGACCTGGGACAGGGCATCAGCCCCAGCATTTT,TRBD1,.,TRBJ1-5,TRBV6-2/TRBV6-3
CATSRSTGEKLFF,TGTGCCACCAGCAGATCCACGGGGGAAAAACTGTTTTTT,.,.,TRBJ1-4,TRBV15
CASSIGRGPTEAFF,TGTGCCAGTAGTATCGGCAGGGGACCCACTGAAGCTTTCTTT,.,.,TRBJ1-1,TRBV19
CASSPGGQERYTEAFF,TGTGCCAGCAGCCCGGGAGGTCAGGAACGATACACTGAAGCTTTCTTT,.,.,TRBJ1-1,TRBV11-3
CASSSSFLRGTSTDTQYF,TGCGCCAGCAGCTCATCCTTTTTGCGGGGGACTAGCACAGATACGCAGTATTTT,TRBD2,.,TRBJ2-3,TRBV5-1
CAIRDQADGYTF,TGTGCCATCAGGGACCAGGCGGATGGCTACACCTTC,.,.,TRBJ1-2,TRBV10-3
CASSVGGTGKTGELFF,TGTGCCAGCAGCGTAGGCGGGACAGGGAAAACCGGGGAGCTGTTTTTT,TRBD1,.,TRBJ2-2,TRBV5-6
CASSGDYSPLHF,TGTGCCAGCAGTGGGGATTATTCACCCCTCCACTTT,.,.,TRBJ1-6,TRBV6-2/TRBV6-3
CASRKDSPLYGYTF,TGTGCCAGCAGAAAAGACAGCCCACTCTATGGCTACACCTTC,.,.,TRBJ1-2,TRBV6-5
CASRAAGANQPQHF,TGCGCCAGCAGGGCGGCAGGGGCTAATCAGCCCCAGCATTTT,.,.,TRBJ1-5,TRBV5-1
CASSAGGGGTEAFF,TGTGCCAGCAGTGCCGGGGGGGGTGGCACTGAAGCTTTCTTT,.,.,TRBJ1-1,TRBV6-4
CATWERDENTGELFF,TGTGCCACCTGGGAGAGGGATGAGAACACCGGGGAGCTGTTTTTT,.,.,TRBJ2-2,TRBV10-3
CSARSKTKESYNEQFF,TGCAGCGCCCGCTCTAAAACGAAGGAATCCTACAATGAGCAGTTCTTC,.,.,TRBJ2-1,TRBV29-1